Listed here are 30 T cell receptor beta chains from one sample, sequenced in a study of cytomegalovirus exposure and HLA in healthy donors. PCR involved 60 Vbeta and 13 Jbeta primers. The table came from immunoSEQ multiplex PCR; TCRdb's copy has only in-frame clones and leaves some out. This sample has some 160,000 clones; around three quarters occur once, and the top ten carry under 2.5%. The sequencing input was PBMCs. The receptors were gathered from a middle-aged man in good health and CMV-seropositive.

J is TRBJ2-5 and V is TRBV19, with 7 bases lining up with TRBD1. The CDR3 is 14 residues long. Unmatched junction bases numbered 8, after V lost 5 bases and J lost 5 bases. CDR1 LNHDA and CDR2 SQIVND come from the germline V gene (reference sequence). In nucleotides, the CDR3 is TGTGCCAGTAGTTTTGATAGGGGGCGGGAGACCCAGTACTTC. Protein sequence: CASSFDRGRETQYF.

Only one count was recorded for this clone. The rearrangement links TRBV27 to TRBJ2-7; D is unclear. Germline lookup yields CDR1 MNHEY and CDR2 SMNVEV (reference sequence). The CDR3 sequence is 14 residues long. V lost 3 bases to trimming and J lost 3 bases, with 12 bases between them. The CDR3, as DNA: TGTGCCAGCAGTTTTAGGAACAGTCTCTACGAGCAGTACTTC. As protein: CASSFRNSLYEQYF.

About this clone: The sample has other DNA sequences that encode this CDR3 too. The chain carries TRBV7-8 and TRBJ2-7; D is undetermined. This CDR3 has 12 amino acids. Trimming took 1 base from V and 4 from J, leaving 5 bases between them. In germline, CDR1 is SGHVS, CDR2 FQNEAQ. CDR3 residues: CASSLVTYEQYF. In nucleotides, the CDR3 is TGTGCCAGCAGCTTAGTCACATACGAGCAGTACTTC. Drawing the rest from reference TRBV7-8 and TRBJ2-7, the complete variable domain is GAGVSQSPRYKVAKRGQDVALRCDPISGHVSLFWYQQALGQGPEFLTYFQNEAQLDKSGLPSDRFFAERPEGSVSTLKIQRTQQEDSAVYLCASSLVTYEQYFGPGTRLTVT.

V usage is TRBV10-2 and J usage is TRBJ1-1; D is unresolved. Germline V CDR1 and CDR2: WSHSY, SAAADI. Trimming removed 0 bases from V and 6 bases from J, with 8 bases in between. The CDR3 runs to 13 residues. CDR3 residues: CASSESIVAEAFF. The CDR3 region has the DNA TGCGCCAGCAGTGAGTCGATAGTCGCTGAAGCTTTCTTT.

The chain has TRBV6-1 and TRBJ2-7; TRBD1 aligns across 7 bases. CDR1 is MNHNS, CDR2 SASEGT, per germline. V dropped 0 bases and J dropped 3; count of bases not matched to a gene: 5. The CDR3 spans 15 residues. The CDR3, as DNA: TGTGCCAGCAGTGAAGCATCGACAGGGCGCTACGAGCAGTACTTC. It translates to CASSEASTGRYEQYF.

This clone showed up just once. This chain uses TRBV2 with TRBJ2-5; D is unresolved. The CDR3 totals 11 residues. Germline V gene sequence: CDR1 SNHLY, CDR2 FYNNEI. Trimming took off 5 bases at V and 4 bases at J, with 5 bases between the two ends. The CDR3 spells CASSPLETQYF. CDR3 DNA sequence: TGTGCCAGCAGTCCACTAGAGACCCAGTACTTC.

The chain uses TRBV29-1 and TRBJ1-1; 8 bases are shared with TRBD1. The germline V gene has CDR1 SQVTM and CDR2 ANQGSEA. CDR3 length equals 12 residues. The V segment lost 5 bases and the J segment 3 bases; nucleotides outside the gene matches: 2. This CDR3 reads CSVQGAHTEAFF. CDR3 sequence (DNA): TGCAGCGTTCAGGGGGCGCACACTGAAGCTTTCTTT.

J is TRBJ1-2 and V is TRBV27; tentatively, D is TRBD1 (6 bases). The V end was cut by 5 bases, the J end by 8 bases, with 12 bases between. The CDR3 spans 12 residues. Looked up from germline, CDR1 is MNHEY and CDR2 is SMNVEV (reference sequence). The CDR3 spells CASSPFGGGYTF. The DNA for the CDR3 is TGTGCCAGCAGTCCATTTGGGGGCGGCTACACCTTC.

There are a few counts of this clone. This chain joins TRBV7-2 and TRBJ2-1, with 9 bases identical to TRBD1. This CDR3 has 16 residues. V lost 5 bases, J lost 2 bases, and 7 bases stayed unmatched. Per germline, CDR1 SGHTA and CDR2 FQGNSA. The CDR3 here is CASSPWTGAAYNEQFF. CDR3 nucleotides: TGTGCCAGCAGCCCCTGGACAGGGGCTGCCTACAATGAGCAGTTCTTC.

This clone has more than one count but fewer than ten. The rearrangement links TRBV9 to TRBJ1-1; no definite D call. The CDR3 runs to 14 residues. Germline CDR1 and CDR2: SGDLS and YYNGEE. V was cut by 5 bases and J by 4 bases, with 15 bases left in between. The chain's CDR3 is CASRPPGRGTEAFF. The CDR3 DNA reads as TGTGCCAGCAGACCCCCCGGCCGGGGCACTGAAGCTTTCTTT.

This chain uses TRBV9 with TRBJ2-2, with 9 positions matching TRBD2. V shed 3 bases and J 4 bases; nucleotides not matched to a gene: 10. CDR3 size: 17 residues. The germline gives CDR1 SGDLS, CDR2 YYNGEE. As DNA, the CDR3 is TGTGCCAGCAGCGACCCTCGGCGGGGGGGAGTCACCGGGGAGCTGTTTTTT. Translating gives CASSDPRRGGVTGELFF.

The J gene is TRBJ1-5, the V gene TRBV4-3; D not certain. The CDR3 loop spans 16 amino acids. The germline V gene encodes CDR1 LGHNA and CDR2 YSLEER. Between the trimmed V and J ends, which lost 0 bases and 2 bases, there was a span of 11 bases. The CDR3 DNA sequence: TGCGCCAGCAGCCAAGATTTGGAACGGGGCAATCAGCCCCAGCATTTT. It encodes CASSQDLERGNQPQHF.

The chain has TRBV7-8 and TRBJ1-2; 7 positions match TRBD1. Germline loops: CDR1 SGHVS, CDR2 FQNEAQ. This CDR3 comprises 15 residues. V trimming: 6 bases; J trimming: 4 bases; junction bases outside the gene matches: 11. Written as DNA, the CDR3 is TGTGCCAGCAGTCGGGATAGTGGACAGGTCTATGGCTACACCTTC. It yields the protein CASSRDSGQVYGYTF.

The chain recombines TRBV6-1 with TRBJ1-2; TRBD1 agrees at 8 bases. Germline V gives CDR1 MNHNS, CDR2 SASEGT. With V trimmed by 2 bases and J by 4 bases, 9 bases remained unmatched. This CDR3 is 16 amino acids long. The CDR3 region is CASSETPGGFIYGYTF. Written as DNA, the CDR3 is TGTGCCAGCAGTGAAACGCCAGGGGGCTTTATCTATGGCTACACCTTC.

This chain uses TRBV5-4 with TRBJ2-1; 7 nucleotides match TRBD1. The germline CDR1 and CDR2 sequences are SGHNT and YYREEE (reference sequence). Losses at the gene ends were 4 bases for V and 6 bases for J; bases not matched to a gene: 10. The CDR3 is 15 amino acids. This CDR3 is CASSTGTRGPNEQFF. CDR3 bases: TGTGCCAGCAGCACCGGGACAAGGGGGCCCAATGAGCAGTTCTTC.

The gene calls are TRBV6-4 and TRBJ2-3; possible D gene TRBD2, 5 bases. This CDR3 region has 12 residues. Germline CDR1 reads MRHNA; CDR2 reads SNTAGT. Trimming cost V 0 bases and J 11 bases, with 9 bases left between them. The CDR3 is CASSDSGVRQYF. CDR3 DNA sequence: TGTGCCAGCAGTGACTCCGGGGTTCGGCAGTATTTT.

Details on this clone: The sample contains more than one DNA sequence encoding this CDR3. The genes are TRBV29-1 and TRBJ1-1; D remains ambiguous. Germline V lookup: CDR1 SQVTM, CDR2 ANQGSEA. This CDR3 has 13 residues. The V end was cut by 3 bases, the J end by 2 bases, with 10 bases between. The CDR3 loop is CSVEKAGNTEAFF. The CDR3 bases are TGCAGCGTTGAGAAGGCAGGTAACACTGAAGCTTTCTTT.

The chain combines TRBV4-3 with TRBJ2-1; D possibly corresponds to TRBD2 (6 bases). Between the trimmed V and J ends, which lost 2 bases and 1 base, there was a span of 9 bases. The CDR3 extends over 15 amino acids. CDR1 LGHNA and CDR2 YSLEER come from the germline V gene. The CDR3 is CASSQRGRSYNEQFF. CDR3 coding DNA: TGCGCCAGCAGCCAACGGGGGAGGTCCTACAATGAGCAGTTCTTC.

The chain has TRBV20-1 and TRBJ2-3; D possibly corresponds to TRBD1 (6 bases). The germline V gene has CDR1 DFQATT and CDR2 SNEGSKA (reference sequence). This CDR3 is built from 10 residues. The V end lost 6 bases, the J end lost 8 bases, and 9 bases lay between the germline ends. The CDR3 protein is CSASQGTQYF. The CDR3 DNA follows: TGCAGTGCATCACAGGGTACGCAGTATTTT.

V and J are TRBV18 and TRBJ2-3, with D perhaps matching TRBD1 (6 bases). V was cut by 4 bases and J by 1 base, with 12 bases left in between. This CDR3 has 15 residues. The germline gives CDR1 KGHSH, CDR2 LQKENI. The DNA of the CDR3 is TGTGCCAGCTCACTGAGCAGGGGCGGCACAGATACGCAGTATTTT. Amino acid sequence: CASSLSRGGTDTQYF.

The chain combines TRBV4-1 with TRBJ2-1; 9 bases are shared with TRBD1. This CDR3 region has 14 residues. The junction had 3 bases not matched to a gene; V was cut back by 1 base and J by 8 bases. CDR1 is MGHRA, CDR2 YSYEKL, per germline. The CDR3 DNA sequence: TGCGCCAGCAGCCAAGGACAGGGGGGGTATGAGCAGTTCTTC. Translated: CASSQGQGGYEQFF.

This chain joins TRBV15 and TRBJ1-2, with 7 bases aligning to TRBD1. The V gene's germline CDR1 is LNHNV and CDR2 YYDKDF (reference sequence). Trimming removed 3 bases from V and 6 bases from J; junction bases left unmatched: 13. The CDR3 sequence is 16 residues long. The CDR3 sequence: CATSRTTGKLGDGYTF. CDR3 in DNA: TGTGCCACCAGCAGGACGACAGGGAAGCTGGGAGATGGCTACACCTTC.

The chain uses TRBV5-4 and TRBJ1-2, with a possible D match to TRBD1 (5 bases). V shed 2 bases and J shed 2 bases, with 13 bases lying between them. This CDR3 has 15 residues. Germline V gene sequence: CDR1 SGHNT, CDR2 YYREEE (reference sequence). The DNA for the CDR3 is TGTGCCAGCAGCTTTTCAGGGCTGATCAACTATGGCTACACCTTC. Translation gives CASSFSGLINYGYTF.

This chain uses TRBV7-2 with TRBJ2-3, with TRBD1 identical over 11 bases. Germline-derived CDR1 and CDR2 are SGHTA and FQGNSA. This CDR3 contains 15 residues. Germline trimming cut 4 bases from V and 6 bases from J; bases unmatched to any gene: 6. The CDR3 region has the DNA TGTGCCAGCAGCTGGACAGGGGGCGCTGGGGATACGCAGTATTTT. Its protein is CASSWTGGAGDTQYF.

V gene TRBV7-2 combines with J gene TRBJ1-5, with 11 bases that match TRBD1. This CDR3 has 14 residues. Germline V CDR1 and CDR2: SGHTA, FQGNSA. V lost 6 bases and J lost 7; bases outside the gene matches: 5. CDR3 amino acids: CASSWGQGVQPQHF. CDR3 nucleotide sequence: TGTGCCAGCAGTTGGGGACAGGGGGTGCAGCCCCAGCATTTT.

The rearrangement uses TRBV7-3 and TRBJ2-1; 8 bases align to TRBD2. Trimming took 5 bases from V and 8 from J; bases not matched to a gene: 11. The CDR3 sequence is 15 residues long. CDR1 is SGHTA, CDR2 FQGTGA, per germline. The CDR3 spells CASSPLRGGTYEQFF. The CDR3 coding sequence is TGTGCCAGCAGCCCCCTCCGGGGGGGCACGTATGAGCAGTTCTTC.

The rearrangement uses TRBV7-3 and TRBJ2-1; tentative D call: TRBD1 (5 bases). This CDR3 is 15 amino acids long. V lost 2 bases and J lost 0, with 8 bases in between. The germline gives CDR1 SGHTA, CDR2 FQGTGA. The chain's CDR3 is CASSLDRGSYNEQFF. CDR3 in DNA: TGTGCCAGCAGCTTAGATAGGGGCTCCTACAATGAGCAGTTCTTC.

The CDR3 DNA reads TGCGCCAGCAGCCCCACGCCCACCCGTGGCAGTAATGAAAAACTGTTTTTT. Its translation: CASSPTPTRGSNEKLFF. This chain links TRBV4-1 with TRBJ1-4, with D unclear. Trimming pared 4 bases from V and 4 bases from J, leaving 19 bases between. The CDR3 covers 17 residues. The germline CDR1 and CDR2 sequences are MGHRA and YSYEKL.

CDR3 coding DNA: TGTGCCAGTAGTATCGGGTACCTTGAAGCTTTCTTT. Protein sequence: CASSIGYLEAFF. The chain carries TRBV19 and TRBJ1-1; D uncertain. The germline V gene encodes CDR1 LNHDA and CDR2 SQIVND (reference sequence). Trimming cost V 3 bases and J 7 bases, with 9 bases left between them. The CDR3 extends over 12 amino acids.

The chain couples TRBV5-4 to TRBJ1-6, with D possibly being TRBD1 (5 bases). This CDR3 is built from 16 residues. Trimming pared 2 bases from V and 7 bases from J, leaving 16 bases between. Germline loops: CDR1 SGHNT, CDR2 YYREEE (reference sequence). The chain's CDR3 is CASSLEGGRGNSPLHF. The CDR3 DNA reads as TGTGCCAGCAGCTTAGAAGGAGGCCGGGGGAATTCACCCCTCCACTTT.